This record looks at one T cell receptor beta chain sequence and its context. TCRdb's table, derived via immunoSEQ multiplex PCR, lists solely in-frame clones and lacks some. The table lists approximately 270,000 clones, under 95% of them singletons. The CDR3 covers 16 residues. The ends were cut back, 3 bases at V and 1 base at J, with 17 bases in the middle. Looked up from germline, CDR1 is SGHDT and CDR2 is YYEEEE. This entry is derived from a study of blood T cell repertoires in COVID-19. The source of this sequence is a man aged 35 to 55 who had been exposed to COVID-19. The chain couples TRBV5-6 to TRBJ2-7, with a weak D call TRBD2 (7 bases). Sequencing was done on a sample of PBMCs or T cells enriched from blood (not recorded which). The CDR3, as DNA: TGTGCCAGCAGCTCGGGGGGCACAGGGAAATCCTACGAGCAGTACTTC. Its translation is CASSSGGTGKSYEQYF.